The entry below gives a single T cell receptor beta chain sequence along with its context. Germline loops: CDR1 SGHTA, CDR2 FQGNSA. This CDR3 region has 17 residues. The junction had 12 bases not matched to a gene; V was cut back by 6 bases and J by 7 bases. This sample stems from a study of blood T cell repertoires in COVID-19. A Seattle source enrolled patients during active infection and followed them longitudinally. Sequenced by immunoSEQ multiplex PCR; TCRdb stores in-frame clones only, minus some. This sample has roughly 170,000 clones; about four fifths occur once, and the top ten carry 8.1%. The chain links TRBV7-2 to TRBJ1-4; 12 bases match TRBD1. Sequencing used peripheral blood. This TCR was recovered from a woman aged 55 to 70 with COVID-19, enrolled during active disease. In DNA form, the CDR3 reads TGTGCCAGCAGGCCACCCGGGACAGGGGGCGCGGGTGAAAAACTGTTTTTT. This sequence encodes CASRPPGTGGAGEKLFF. The variable domain in full, completed from reference TRBV7-2 and TRBJ1-4, reads GAGVSQSPSNKVTEKGKDVELRCDPISGHTALYWYRQSLGQGLEFLIYFQGNSAPDKSGLPSDRFSAERTGGSVSTLTIQRTQQEDSAVYLCASRPPGTGGAGEKLFFGSGTQLSVL.